These 18 T cell receptor beta chains were all obtained from the same sample, sequenced in a study of cytomegalovirus exposure and HLA in healthy donors. The PCR contained 60 Vbeta and 13 Jbeta primers. Using immunoSEQ multiplex PCR, the repertoire was profiled, and TCRdb retains in-frame clones only, with some absent. Of 150,000 or so clones listed, around four fifths are singletons. Material for sequencing was PBMCs. The source of these receptors is a man aged 25 to 40 in good health and CMV-seronegative.

V usage is TRBV28 and J usage is TRBJ1-3, with a possible D match to TRBD1 (6 bases). The V gene's germline CDR1 is MDHEN and CDR2 SYDVKM. V was clipped by 9 bases and J by 3 bases, with 15 bases between them. This CDR3 has 14 residues. The CDR3 nucleotides are TGTGCCAGTGTTGAACAGGGTCGTGGAAACACCATATATTTT. Translated: CASVEQGRGNTIYF.

V gene TRBV6-5 combines with J gene TRBJ2-2; TRBD1 agrees at 10 bases. Germline V gene sequence: CDR1 MNHEY, CDR2 SVGAGI. Trimming at V came to 2 bases and at J to 7 bases, leaving 4 bases not matched to a gene. This CDR3 contains 15 residues. The CDR3 region is CASSYGTGVNGELFF. In DNA, the CDR3 is TGTGCCAGCAGTTACGGGACAGGGGTCAACGGGGAGCTGTTTTTT.

The V gene is TRBV5-1, the J gene TRBJ2-7; D is possibly TRBD2 (5 bases). Germline values: CDR1 SGHRS, CDR2 YFSETQ. CDR3 size: 14 residues. Deletions cut 5 bases from V and 3 bases from J, with 15 bases between. The CDR3 bases are TGCGCCAGCAGTTCGTTCGGGGTAGACTACGAGCAGTACTTC. Its translation: CASSSFGVDYEQYF. Supplemented by reference TRBV5-1 and TRBJ2-7, the full variable domain reads KAGVTQTPRYLIKTRGQQVTLSCSPISGHRSVSWYQQTPGQGLQFLFEYFSETQRNKGNFPGRFSGRQFSNSRSEMNVSTLELGDSALYLCASSSFGVDYEQYFGPGTRLTVT.

J is TRBJ1-1 and V is TRBV7-2; D not certain. Trimming stripped 3 bases from V and 1 base from J, with 9 bases between. The CDR3 totals 14 residues. Germline CDR1 SGHTA, CDR2 FQGNSA. The CDR3 DNA follows: TGTGCCAGCAGCTTGGGCCAGTCGAACACTGAAGCTTTCTTT. Encoded protein: CASSLGQSNTEAFF.

This clone was observed a handful of times. This sequence joins TRBV6-6 and TRBJ2-7, with 8 bases matching TRBD2. The germline gives CDR1 MNHNY, CDR2 SVGAGI (reference sequence). This CDR3 is 14 amino acids long. Unmatched junction bases numbered 6, after V lost 2 bases and J lost 6 bases. The CDR3 sequence is CASSYPESGSEQYF. DNA for the CDR3: TGTGCCAGCAGTTACCCAGAGAGCGGGAGCGAGCAGTACTTC.

The J gene is TRBJ2-7, the V gene TRBV20-1; TRBD1 agrees at 8 bases. The CDR3 is 11 amino acids. Germline-derived CDR1 and CDR2 are DFQATT and SNEGSKA (reference sequence). The CDR3 DNA reads as TGCATGCCCTGGACAGGGCGGGAGCAGTACTTC. Translation: CMPWTGREQYF.

The rearrangement joins TRBV30 to TRBJ2-3; 10 nucleotides align to TRBD1. The CDR3 is made up of 15 amino acids. Germline assignment: CDR1 GTSNPN and CDR2 SVGIG (reference sequence). J gave up 2 bases and V 7 bases, and 9 bases lay outside the gene matches. CDR3 region: CAYNGGQGNTDTQYF. CDR3 DNA: TGTGCCTACAATGGGGGACAGGGGAACACAGATACGCAGTATTTT.

The gene calls are TRBV27 and TRBJ1-5; 8 bases map to TRBD1. V was pared by 5 bases and J by 3 bases, with 12 bases of the junction left unmatched. Per germline, CDR1 MNHEY and CDR2 SMNVEV (reference sequence). The CDR3 loop spans 17 amino acids. DNA of the CDR3: TGTGCCAGCAGTCCAGCCAGGGGGCGCGATTCCAATCAGCCCCAGCATTTT. The encoded protein is CASSPARGRDSNQPQHF.

This clone came up once. The rearrangement joins TRBV25-1 to TRBJ2-5; TRBD1 aligns across 8 bases. This CDR3 has 14 residues. The germline V gene encodes CDR1 MGHDK and CDR2 SYGVNS. V shed 7 bases, J shed 5 bases, and the junction held 9 bases outside the gene matches. In DNA form, the CDR3 reads TGTGCCAGCACCAAGACAGGGGTAAGGGAGACCCAGTACTTC. Residues: CASTKTGVRETQYF.

The rearrangement uses TRBV13 and TRBJ2-7; maybe TRBD1 (6 bases). Trimming stripped 7 bases from V and 6 bases from J, with 13 bases between. This CDR3 has 12 amino acids. Germline V gene sequence: CDR1 PRHDT, CDR2 FYEKMQ (reference sequence). This CDR3 reads CASNRVASEQYF. The CDR3 DNA sequence: TGTGCCAGCAACAGGGTGGCGTCCGAGCAGTACTTC.

The chain employs TRBV7-8 and TRBJ1-5; no clear D. CDR1 and CDR2 from the germline V gene are SGHVS and FQNEAQ. The CDR3 sequence is 14 residues long. Trimming removed 4 bases at V and 7 bases at J, with 14 bases between. The CDR3 reads CASSSFGVGQPQHF. As DNA, the CDR3 is TGTGCCAGCAGCTCCTTCGGGGTTGGGCAGCCCCAGCATTTT.

This chain links TRBV10-3 with TRBJ2-7; D may be TRBD1 (5 bases). The ends were cut back, 4 bases at V and 2 bases at J, with 6 bases in the middle. Germline-derived CDR1 and CDR2 are ENHRY and SYGVKD. The CDR3 is made up of 12 amino acids. The CDR3 loop is CAISGQPYEQYF. CDR3 bases: TGTGCCATCAGTGGACAGCCCTACGAGCAGTACTTC.

The rearrangement links TRBV4-3 to TRBJ2-5; TRBD2 agrees at 10 bases. The germline V gene has CDR1 LGHNA and CDR2 YSLEER. The CDR3 is 17 amino acids. Trimming took 0 bases from V and 4 from J; bases not matched to a gene: 8. The CDR3 DNA reads TGCGCCAGCAGCCAAGATTTCCAGCGGGGGGGTGTAGAGACCCAGTACTTC. As protein: CASSQDFQRGGVETQYF.

This chain uses TRBV7-6 with TRBJ1-2; 12 bases align to TRBD1. The CDR3 runs to 16 residues. Per the germline V gene, CDR1 is SGHVS and CDR2 is FNYEAQ. Trimming cost V 6 bases and J 4 bases; bases outside gene matches: 9. For the CDR3, the DNA is TGTGCCAGCAGTTCCACCGGGACAGGGGGCGGCTATGGCTACACCTTC. Its protein product is CASSSTGTGGGYGYTF.

V and J are TRBV13 and TRBJ2-7; D is possibly TRBD1 (5 bases). This CDR3 is 14 amino acids long. The ends were cut back, 5 bases at V and 3 bases at J, with 14 bases in the middle. Germline-derived CDR1 and CDR2 are PRHDT and FYEKMQ (reference sequence). CDR3 residues: CASSPRQGHYEQYF. CDR3 in DNA: TGTGCCAGCAGCCCGCGGCAGGGCCACTACGAGCAGTACTTC. Combining the CDR3 with reference TRBV13 and TRBJ2-7 gives the whole variable domain AAGVIQSPRHLIKEKRETATLKCYPIPRHDTVYWYQQGPGQDPQFLISFYEKMQSDKGSIPDRFSAQQFSDYHSELNMSSLELGDSALYFCASSPRQGHYEQYFGPGTRLTVT.

In this sample, this clone turned up a few times. The chain carries TRBV5-4 and TRBJ2-7, with 10 bases matching TRBD2. The trim removed 5 bases at V and 2 bases at J, leaving 7 bases unmatched. Germline CDR1 reads SGHNT; CDR2 reads YYREEE (reference sequence). This CDR3 has 15 amino acids. The CDR3 loop is CASSRGTSATYEQYF. CDR3 coding DNA: TGTGCCAGCAGTCGGGGGACTAGCGCCACCTACGAGCAGTACTTC.

V gene TRBV5-6 combines with J gene TRBJ1-1; D not certain. Per the germline V gene, CDR1 is SGHDT and CDR2 is YYEEEE. The CDR3 has 14 amino acids. V was clipped by 4 bases and J by 6 bases, with 16 bases between them. This chain's CDR3 is CASSPPRGGAEAFF. In DNA, the CDR3 is TGTGCCAGCAGCCCCCCGCGGGGAGGCGCTGAAGCTTTCTTT.

This clone showed up just once. This CDR3 reads CASSEYPGVNTEAFF. Written as DNA, the CDR3 is TGTGCCAGCAGCGAGTACCCGGGGGTGAACACTGAAGCTTTCTTT. V is TRBV7-6 and J is TRBJ1-1, with a tentative D call TRBD1 (5 bases). This CDR3 has 15 residues. The germline CDR1 and CDR2 sequences are SGHVS and FNYEAQ. V dropped 5 bases and J dropped 0 bases, with 13 bases sitting between them.